A single sample is the source of the 30 T cell receptor beta chains below, sequenced in a study of blood T cell repertoires in COVID-19. Clones were sequenced by immunoSEQ multiplex PCR, and TCRdb holds only the in-frame ones, with some missing. The table lists hundreds of thousands of clones, 70% to 90% of them singletons. Sequenced: peripheral blood. The receptors stem from a woman between 40 and 50 years old who had recovered from COVID-19.

This chain's CDR3 is CATSRDRGMGYNEQFF. The CDR3 region has the DNA TGTGCCACCAGCAGAGATCGAGGCATGGGCTACAATGAGCAGTTCTTC. The chain joins TRBV15 to TRBJ2-1, with D unresolved. V was pared by 0 bases and J by 3 bases, with 12 bases between. Per germline, CDR1 LNHNV and CDR2 YYDKDF (reference sequence). The CDR3 is 16 residues long.

The rearrangement joins TRBV23-1 to TRBJ2-3; D possibly corresponds to TRBD2 (6 bases). TRBV23-1 is assigned to the ORF class and has an uncertain function. The CDR3 is made up of 17 amino acids. The V end was cut by 2 bases, the J end by 1 base, with 16 bases between. In nucleotides, the CDR3 is TGCGCCAGCAGTCAAACGGGAGAGGGTAGGGGCACAGATACGCAGTATTTT. It specifies CASSQTGEGRGTDTQYF.

This clone was observed a single time. As DNA, the CDR3 is TGTGCCAGCAGCTTAGGCGCGGGATTCTTT. Translation: CASSLGAGFF. This chain connects TRBV7-2 to TRBJ1-1; D gene uncertain. This CDR3 is built from 10 residues. V gave up 1 base and J gave up 14 bases, with 8 bases separating them. Germline values: CDR1 SGHTA, CDR2 FQGNSA.

The rearrangement uses TRBV3-1 (or the pseudogene TRBV3-2) and TRBJ2-1, with D perhaps matching TRBD2 (6 bases). Germline-derived CDR1 and CDR2 are LGHDT and YNNKEL (reference sequence). CDR3 size: 15 residues. Trimming stripped 0 bases from V and 4 bases from J, with 10 bases between. The CDR3 DNA sequence: TGTGCCAGCAGCCAAGATGCGGGAACATACAATGAGCAGTTCTTC. Translating gives CASSQDAGTYNEQFF.

This chain connects TRBV9 to TRBJ1-3; TRBD1 agrees at 7 bases. V lost 4 bases, J lost 4 bases, and 11 bases stayed unmatched. There are 16 residues in the CDR3. CDR1 is SGDLS and CDR2 is YYNGEE in the germline V gene. The CDR3 reads CASSPRQGFPGNTIYF. CDR3 nucleotides: TGTGCCAGCAGCCCACGACAGGGCTTCCCCGGAAACACCATATATTTT.

The rearrangement links TRBV7-8 to TRBJ1-1; 7 bases fit TRBD1. The V gene's germline CDR1 is SGHVS and CDR2 FQNEAQ. V gave up 5 bases and J gave up 0 bases; unmatched junction bases: 12. The CDR3 is 17 amino acids. DNA for the CDR3: TGTGCCAGCAGCCCCAGACAGGGCGGGGGGCTGAACACTGAAGCTTTCTTT. Its protein is CASSPRQGGGLNTEAFF.

The rearrangement links TRBV3-1 (or the pseudogene TRBV3-2) to TRBJ1-5, with D perhaps matching TRBD1 (5 bases). Germline CDR1 LGHDT, CDR2 YNNKEL (reference sequence). CDR3 length: 14 amino acids. Trimming removed 1 base from V and 1 base from J, with 5 bases in between. For the CDR3, the DNA is TGTGCCAGCAGCCAAGGGACAAGCAATCAGCCCCAGCATTTT. Amino acids: CASSQGTSNQPQHF.

The chain couples TRBV5-1 to TRBJ2-3; D is perhaps TRBD1 (8 bases). The CDR3 covers 14 residues. Trimming cost V 7 bases and J 0 bases, with 12 bases left between them. Germline V gene sequence: CDR1 SGHRS, CDR2 YFSETQ. CDR3 residues: CASHRGGSTDTQYF. The CDR3 nucleotides are TGCGCCAGCCACAGGGGGGGGAGCACAGATACGCAGTATTTT.

Note on this clone: Other nucleotide sequences in the sample specify the same CDR3. This chain uses TRBV6-5 with TRBJ1-2, with a tentative D call TRBD1 (6 bases). V lost 6 bases, J lost 7 bases, and 12 bases lay in between. The CDR3 is 12 residues long. Germline lookup yields CDR1 MNHEY and CDR2 SVGAGI. CDR3 nucleotides: TGTGCCAGCAGACAGGGCTCGGGTGGCTACACCTTC. This translates into CASRQGSGGYTF.

V and J are TRBV25-1 and TRBJ2-1; D ambiguous. The CDR3 consists of 12 residues. Germline-derived CDR1 and CDR2 are MGHDK and SYGVNS. Deletions cut 6 bases from V and 9 bases from J, with 12 bases between. CDR3 in amino acids: CASSASGREQFF. The CDR3 DNA reads TGTGCCAGCAGCGCCTCTGGGCGTGAGCAGTTCTTC.

V is TRBV7-9 and J is TRBJ2-7; tentatively, D is TRBD2 (7 bases). This CDR3 has 19 residues. Germline-derived CDR1 and CDR2 are SEHNR and FQNEAQ (reference sequence). Trimming left V 4 bases short and J 1 base short, with 26 bases between. The CDR3 nucleotides read TGTGCCAGCAGCTATAACCCGGACAGACTAGCCTTAGTATCCTACGAGCAGTACGTC. It encodes CASSYNPDRLALVSYEQYV.

This clone was picked up one time. The V and J genes are TRBV7-2 and TRBJ2-3, with D tentatively TRBD2 (6 bases). Trimming took off 5 bases at V and 0 bases at J, with 15 bases between the two ends. Germline lookup yields CDR1 SGHTA and CDR2 FQGNSA. There are 16 residues in the CDR3. CDR3 DNA: TGTGCCAGCAGCCCCATCGGCGGGGTAAGCACAGATACGCAGTATTTT. This translates into CASSPIGGVSTDTQYF.

V and J are TRBV7-6 and TRBJ2-2, with no clear D. This CDR3 is 13 amino acids long. Germline V CDR1 and CDR2: SGHVS, FNYEAQ. The V and J ends lost 6 bases and 0 bases respectively, with 5 bases between them. The CDR3 loop is CASRRANTGELFF. CDR3 DNA: TGTGCCAGCAGGCGCGCGAACACCGGGGAGCTGTTTTTT.

This chain uses TRBV12-3 or TRBV12-4 with TRBJ1-1; D gene uncertain. There are 13 residues in the CDR3. Trimming shortened V by 2 bases and J by 4 bases, and 8 bases separated the two germline ends. CDR3 sequence reads: CASSLTGPTEAFF. The CDR3 DNA is TGTGCCAGCAGTTTAACCGGTCCCACTGAAGCTTTCTTT.

The chain recombines TRBV18 with TRBJ2-7, with 8 bases identical to TRBD1. V lost 3 bases to trimming and J lost 2 bases; unmatched junction nucleotides: 3. Germline V gives CDR1 KGHSH, CDR2 LQKENI. The CDR3 runs 14 residues. CDR3 nucleotide sequence: TGTGCCAGCTCACCCCAGACAGGGGCCTACGAGCAGTACTTC. It is translated as CASSPQTGAYEQYF.

This clone was observed once. The chain recombines TRBV14 with TRBJ2-3; 13 bases line up with TRBD2. CDR3 length: 18 amino acids. Trimming took 2 bases from V and 5 from J; bases not matched to a gene: 10. Germline CDR1 is SGHDN and CDR2 is FVKESK. CDR3 DNA: TGTGCCAGCAGCCAACCTTTACTAGCGGGAGGGTCCGGAGATACGCAGTATTTT. Translation: CASSQPLLAGGSGDTQYF. Combining the CDR3 with reference TRBV14 and TRBJ2-3 gives the whole variable domain EAGVTQFPSHSVIEKGQTVTLRCDPISGHDNLYWYRRVMGKEIKFLLHFVKESKQDESGMPNNRFLAERTGGTYSTLKVQPAELEDSGVYFCASSQPLLAGGSGDTQYFGPGTRLTVL.

Remarks on this clone: The junction departs from germline at one end; a sequencing error may be responsible. The J gene is TRBJ2-7, the V gene TRBV7-7; perhaps TRBD1 as D (6 bases). The CDR3 covers 15 residues. Germline V gene data show CDR1 as SSHAT and CDR2 as FNYEAQ (reference sequence). CDR3 amino acids: CASSQGTDFSYEQYF. CDR3 DNA: TGTGCTAGCAGCCAGGGGACGGACTTCTCCTACGAGCAGTACTTC.

This chain joins TRBV7-3 and TRBJ1-1, with D maybe TRBD1 (6 bases). The ends were cut back, 1 base at V and 3 bases at J, with 9 bases in the middle. The germline V gene has CDR1 SGHTA and CDR2 FQGTGA. CDR3 length equals 14 residues. The DNA of the CDR3 is TGTGCCAGCAGCTTAAGGGGGGGCCACACTGAAGCTTTCTTT. Protein: CASSLRGGHTEAFF. The full variable domain, rest sourced from reference TRBV7-3 and TRBJ1-1, is GAGVSQTPSNKVTEKGKYVELRCDPISGHTALYWYRQSLGQGPEFLIYFQGTGAADDSGLPNDRFFAVRPEGSVSTLKIQRTERGDSAVYLCASSLRGGHTEAFFGQGTRLTVV.

V and J are TRBV6-5 and TRBJ1-1; TRBD1 matches 10 bases. The V gene end was trimmed by 7 bases and the J gene end by 1 base; junction bases not matched to a gene: 6. The CDR3 consists of 15 residues. The germline V gene has CDR1 MNHEY and CDR2 SVGAGI. This CDR3 is CASTRGTGANTEAFF. DNA for the CDR3: TGTGCCAGCACTAGAGGGACAGGGGCGAACACTGAAGCTTTCTTT.

The chain joins TRBV19 to TRBJ1-2; D is possibly TRBD1 (6 bases). From germline, CDR1 is LNHDA and CDR2 SQIVND (reference sequence). The CDR3 is 16 residues long. V shed 6 bases and J shed 3 bases, with 20 bases lying between them. CDR3 protein: CASRPTQGAGDYGYTF. DNA for the CDR3: TGTGCCAGTAGGCCCACACAGGGCGCGGGGGACTATGGCTACACCTTC. Filled out from reference TRBV19 and TRBJ1-2, the complete variable domain reads DGGITQSPKYLFRKEGQNVTLSCEQNLNHDAMYWYRQDPGQGLRLIYYSQIVNDFQKGDIAEGYSVSREKKESFPLTVTSAQKNPTAFYLCASRPTQGAGDYGYTFGSGTRLTVV.

CDR3 protein: CASSLRGGREGTNTEAFF. Written as DNA, the CDR3 is TGTGCCAGCAGCCTCCGAGGGGGCAGGGAAGGGACGAACACTGAAGCTTTCTTT. This chain links TRBV9 with TRBJ1-1; 7 bases agree with TRBD1. V lost 4 bases and J lost 1; bases outside the gene matches: 16. There are 18 residues in the CDR3. Germline CDR1 is SGDLS and CDR2 is YYNGEE.

The chain employs TRBV13 and TRBJ1-4; 8 nucleotides agree with TRBD1. The V gene end was trimmed by 5 bases and the J gene end by 6 bases; junction bases not matched to a gene: 8. The length of the CDR3 is 15 residues. CDR1 PRHDT and CDR2 FYEKMQ come from the germline V gene (reference sequence). The CDR3 region has the DNA TGTGCCAGCAGCACTGGACAGGGCTGGGATGAAAAACTGTTTTTT. This gives the protein CASSTGQGWDEKLFF. The full variable domain, rest sourced from reference TRBV13 and TRBJ1-4, is AAGVIQSPRHLIKEKRETATLKCYPIPRHDTVYWYQQGPGQDPQFLISFYEKMQSDKGSIPDRFSAQQFSDYHSELNMSSLELGDSALYFCASSTGQGWDEKLFFGSGTQLSVL.

This clone was observed a few times. The gene calls are TRBV27 and TRBJ1-1; no reliable D call. Trimming took 0 bases from V and 1 from J, leaving 3 bases between them. The CDR3 runs to 13 residues. Germline V gene data show CDR1 as MNHEY and CDR2 as SMNVEV (reference sequence). The CDR3 DNA is TGTGCCAGCAGTTTATCGGCGAACACTGAAGCTTTCTTT. As protein: CASSLSANTEAFF.

Only a few counts were recorded for this clone. The chain recombines TRBV6-5 with TRBJ1-6; no clear D gene. Trimming took 2 bases from V and 0 from J, leaving 5 bases between them. The CDR3 runs 15 residues. Germline values: CDR1 MNHEY, CDR2 SVGAGI. The CDR3 protein is CASSYGSSYNSPLHF. The CDR3 nucleotides read TGTGCCAGCAGTTACGGGAGCTCCTATAATTCACCCCTCCACTTT.

V and J are TRBV6-2 or TRBV6-3 and TRBJ2-1; 8 bases agree with TRBD1. Germline V gene lookup returns CDR1 MNHEY and CDR2 SVGEGT. The V gene end was trimmed by 6 bases and the J gene end by 0 bases; junction bases not matched to a gene: 4. CDR3 size: 15 residues. CDR3 amino acids: CASSQGAPSYNEQFF. CDR3 DNA: TGTGCCAGCAGCCAGGGGGCCCCCTCCTACAATGAGCAGTTCTTC.

The chain employs TRBV4-3 and TRBJ2-1; 7 bases line up with TRBD1. Germline-derived CDR1 and CDR2 are LGHNA and YSLEER. J lost 6 bases, V lost 0 bases, and 8 bases had no gene match. The CDR3 runs to 16 residues. The CDR3: CASSQDAGGSSNEQFF. CDR3 nucleotides: TGCGCCAGCAGCCAAGATGCAGGGGGTTCCAGCAATGAGCAGTTCTTC.

V usage is TRBV3-1 (or the pseudogene TRBV3-2) and J usage is TRBJ2-3; 9 nucleotides align to TRBD1. CDR1 LGHDT and CDR2 YNNKEL come from the germline V gene (reference sequence). The CDR3 consists of 12 residues. V gave up 4 bases and J gave up 14 bases; unmatched junction bases: 7. The CDR3: CASSPPGQGPYF. The CDR3 nucleotides are TGTGCCAGCAGCCCTCCGGGACAGGGCCCGTATTTT.

The genes are TRBV9 and TRBJ1-1; D unresolved. CDR1 and CDR2 (germline): SGDLS, YYNGEE. The CDR3 runs to 15 residues. Trimming left V 3 bases short and J 1 base short, with 13 bases between. The CDR3 spells CASSARRGGNTEAFF. The CDR3 DNA follows: TGTGCCAGCAGCGCCCGGCGGGGTGGGAACACTGAAGCTTTCTTT.

The genes are TRBV7-5 and TRBJ1-2; the table's D call, TRBD1, was not checked against the DNA. TRBV7-5 is a recognized pseudogene. CDR3 length: 18 residues. CDR3 nucleotides: TGTGCCAGAAGCTTAGTTCGGCGGACAGGGGACCTTATGGGCGGCTACACCTTC. Translated, it gives CARSLVRRTGDLMGGYTF.

This clone has only one observation. The CDR3 coding sequence is TGTGCCAGCAGCTCTATAGCCGATACGCAGTATTTT. Translating it yields CASSSIADTQYF. This chain connects TRBV7-9 to TRBJ2-3; D remains unclear. V was pared by 4 bases and J by 6 bases, with 8 bases between. Germline loops: CDR1 SEHNR, CDR2 FQNEAQ (reference sequence). The CDR3 loop spans 12 amino acids. The full variable domain, with the rest looked up from reference TRBV7-9 and TRBJ2-3, is DTGVSQNPRHKITKRGQNVTFRCDPISEHNRLYWYRQTLGQGPEFLTYFQNEAQLEKSRLLSDRFSAERPKGSFSTLEIQRTEQGDSAMYLCASSSIADTQYFGPGTRLTVL.